These 2 T cell receptor beta chains were sequenced from one sample in a study of cytomegalovirus exposure and HLA in healthy donors. PCR involved 60 Vbeta and 13 Jbeta primers. Sequencing used immunoSEQ multiplex PCR; TCRdb keeps in-frame clones, though not all of them. Of 90,000 to 120,000 clones in the sample, approximately 80% were seen once. The sample comprised PBMCs. The receptors originated from a male donor in good health and CMV-seronegative.

The chain carries TRBV27 and TRBJ1-5; 7 bases match TRBD1. Germline V gene data show CDR1 as MNHEY and CDR2 as SMNVEV (reference sequence). V lost 8 bases, J lost 4 bases, and 2 bases stayed unmatched. There are 12 residues in the CDR3. CDR3 protein: CASWTGNQPQHF. For the CDR3, the DNA is TGTGCCAGCTGGACAGGAAATCAGCCCCAGCATTTT.

The rearrangement links TRBV29-1 to TRBJ1-5; D is ambiguous. This CDR3 contains 12 residues. V lost 5 bases and J 4 bases, leaving 9 bases between the germline ends. CDR1 and CDR2 from the germline V gene are SQVTM and ANQGSEA. The DNA for the CDR3 is TGCAGCGTTTCGGAGGGTAATCAGCCCCAGCATTTT. Encoded protein: CSVSEGNQPQHF.